This TCR beta chain was sequenced for a study of T-cell memory formation after mild COVID-19. The wider study: There were largely donor-specific TCR clusters.

CDR1 is KGHDR, CDR2 SFDVKD, per germline. This CDR3 spans 14 amino acids. V shed 3 bases and J shed 2 bases, with 8 bases lying between them. Study-wide results and caveats: Among contracting clones, CD4+ were mainly CM/EM and CD8+ enriched in EMRA.

As regards this clonotype: What it binds is unknown.

Using its own MiXCR run on the 5' RACE reads, TCRdb lists one record per CDR3 protein. The sample has 250,000 to 300,000 distinct CDR3 sequences; around 8% are singletons. J is TRBJ2-3 and V is TRBV24-1; D gene uncertain. The sequence was collected from a man younger than 35 who had mild COVID-19 (a few samples of this study predate the infection). Cell type and time point are not known. Sequenced sample: PBMCs or a T cell subset sorted from them (not recorded which). The CDR3 DNA sequence: TGTGCCACCAGTGATCCCCGGTCCACAGATACGCAGTATTTT. This sequence encodes CATSDPRSTDTQYF.